Listed here is a single T cell receptor (beta chain). Here immunoSEQ multiplex PCR was the method, and the copy in TCRdb shows in-frame clones only, minus some. The sample contains about 140,000 clones, 90% of which appear only once. These data are taken from a study of T cell responses to AZD1222 COVID-19 vaccine. Background on the study: Doses given second, at about 4 or about 12 weeks, were pooled.

This CDR3 comprises 13 residues. Trimming stripped 3 bases from V and 7 bases from J, with 10 bases between. The germline V gene encodes CDR1 SGHAT and CDR2 FQDESV (reference sequence). The chain links TRBV11-1 to TRBJ2-4; the D gene is possibly TRBD1 (5 bases). The source is an adult in good health. The sequencing used peripheral blood, collected on day 0 of AZD1222 vaccination. DNA for the CDR3: TGTGCCAGCAGCTTGGGGCTTTTGAACATTCAGTACTTC. Amino acid sequence: CASSLGLLNIQYF.